Detailed here is one T cell receptor (beta chain). Its cognate antigen is unknown. The sample comes from a study of cytomegalovirus exposure and HLA in healthy donors. Study-wide points: In a later analysis, CMV-associated beta chains were mostly HLA-associated, it appeared.

Germline V CDR1 and CDR2: SGHNT, YYREEE (reference sequence). With 0 bases clipped from V and 1 base from J, the junction kept 2 bases outside the gene matches. The CDR3 has 16 residues. The PCR had 60 Vbeta and 13 Jbeta primers. Produced via immunoSEQ multiplex PCR; TCRdb's table is partial and in-frame only. The sample consists of under 150,000 clones, about three quarters of them appearing once. This TCR was sampled from a man aged 50 to 59 in good health and CMV-seropositive. The chain recombines TRBV5-4 with TRBJ2-7, with 12 bases identical to TRBD2. Material: PBMCs. The DNA of the CDR3 is TGTGCCAGCAGCTTGGGGGGACTAGCGGGTTCCTACGAGCAGTACTTC. This translates into CASSLGGLAGSYEQYF.